The T cell receptor beta chain described here comes from a study of vaccination and CD4 T cells after COVID-19. Study as a whole: The stimulating agents, overlapping spike peptides, came from SARS-CoV-2, HCoV-NL63, HCoV-OC43 and HCoV-229E.

Noted treatment: roughly 10-day PBMC culture with coronavirus spike peptide pools or control peptides (ViraFEST assay). The Oncomine TCR Beta short-read assay sequenced DNA from cultured CD4+ T cells. In TCRdb, the PCR reads were re-called with MiXCR into one record per CDR3 protein. The data hold 9,500 to 15,000 distinct CDR3 sequences, with over 20% observed a single time. Only a few counts were recorded for this clonotype. The target antigen is unknown. Study-wide results and caveats: Going from 21 to 38, median SARS-CoV-2-reactive clonotypes did not rise significantly.

This material consisted of CD4+ T cells from blood, cultured in vitro, taken before SARS-CoV-2 vaccination. This receptor was taken from a human donor who received a COVID-19 vaccine.

CDR3 bases: TGTGCCAGCAGTGGTTTAATAGCGGGGGGAGGGGAGACCCAGTACTTC. Amino acid sequence: CASSGLIAGGGETQYF. The V gene is TRBV2, the J gene TRBJ2-5; 10 positions match TRBD2. The J segment lost 5 bases and the V segment lost 4 bases, leaving 10 bases of the junction unmatched. Germline loops: CDR1 SNHLY, CDR2 FYNNEI. This CDR3 is built from 16 residues.